This paragraph reports one T cell receptor beta chain. The data stem from a study of blood T cell repertoires in COVID-19. Germline CDR1 and CDR2: LGHNA and YNFKEQ. Trimming left V 2 bases short and J 1 base short, with 19 bases between. The CDR3 is 18 residues long. Assay: immunoSEQ multiplex PCR; the TCRdb copy retains only in-frame clones and omits some. The sample records about 210,000 clones, approximately 85% being singletons. The specimen was peripheral blood. This TCR came from a man aged 45-65 years with COVID-19, enrolled during active disease. The chain employs TRBV4-2 and TRBJ2-3; a weak D match, TRBD2 (7 bases). The CDR3, as DNA: TGTGCCAGCAGCCAAAGGGCCTGGGGGGGGGCAGGCACAGATACGCAGTATTTT. This translates into CASSQRAWGGAGTDTQYF.